The sequence of this T cell receptor (beta chain) was determined in a study of identical twins. Overall study results and limits: Compared with models, monozygotic twins showed more out-of-frame TCR alpha sharing. Part of the zero-insertion signal could reflect confounding by invariant MAIT and iNKT cells.

This CDR3 contains 14 residues. Germline CDR1 reads MNHNS; CDR2 reads SASEGT. The ends were cut back, 10 bases at V and 5 bases at J, with 20 bases in the middle. The authors used template switching to add a universal primer site and gave cDNA unique molecular identifiers. From the 5' RACE reads, TCRdb called clonotypes with MiXCR, one entry per CDR3 protein. The profile shows about 570,000 distinct CDR3 sequences, roughly 9.9% of them singletons. To note about this clonotype: The antigen remains unidentified.

The same data also contributed to another study, on yellow fever vaccine responses in identical twins. Turning to that study: Convergence reportedly seemed to mark part of the twins' vaccine T cell response, with personalization marking the rest.

The sequenced sample consisted of PBMCs. V and J are TRBV6-1 and TRBJ1-2, with no clear D. The TCR sequence derives from a woman aged 18-30 years in good health. The CDR3 protein is CATAFEGGEYGYTF. CDR3 coding DNA: TGTGCCACCGCGTTTGAGGGTGGCGAGTATGGCTACACCTTC.